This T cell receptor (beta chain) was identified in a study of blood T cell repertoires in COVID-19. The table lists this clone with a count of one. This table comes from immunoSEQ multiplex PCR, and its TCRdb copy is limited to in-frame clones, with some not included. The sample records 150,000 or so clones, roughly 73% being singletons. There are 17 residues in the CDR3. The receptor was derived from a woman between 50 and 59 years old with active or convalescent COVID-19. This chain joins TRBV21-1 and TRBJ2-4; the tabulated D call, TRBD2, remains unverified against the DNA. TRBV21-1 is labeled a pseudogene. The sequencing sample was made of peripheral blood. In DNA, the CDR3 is TGTGCCAGCAGCAAAGAAGAGGGGCGGGGGCCAAGAAACATTCAGTACTTC. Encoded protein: CASSKEEGRGPRNIQYF.